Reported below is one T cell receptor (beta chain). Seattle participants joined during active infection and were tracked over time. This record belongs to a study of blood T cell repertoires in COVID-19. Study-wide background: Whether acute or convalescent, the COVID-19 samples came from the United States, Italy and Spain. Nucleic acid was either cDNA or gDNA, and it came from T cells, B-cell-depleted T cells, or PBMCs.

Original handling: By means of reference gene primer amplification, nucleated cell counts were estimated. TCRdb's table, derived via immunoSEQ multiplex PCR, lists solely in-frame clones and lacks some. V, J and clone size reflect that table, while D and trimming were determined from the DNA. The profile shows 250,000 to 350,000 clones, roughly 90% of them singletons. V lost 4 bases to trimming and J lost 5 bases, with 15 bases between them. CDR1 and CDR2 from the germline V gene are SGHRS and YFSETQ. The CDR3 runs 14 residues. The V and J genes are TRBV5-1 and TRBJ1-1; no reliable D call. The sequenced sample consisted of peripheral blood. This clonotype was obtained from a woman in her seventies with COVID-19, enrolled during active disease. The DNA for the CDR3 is TGCGCCAGCAGCGCCGTCGTACGAGGGACTGAAGCTTTCTTT. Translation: CASSAVVRGTEAFF.